This record looks at one TCR beta chain sequence and its context. The antigen is unknown. The length of the CDR3 is 14 residues. CDR1 is DFQATT, CDR2 SNEGSKA, per germline (reference sequence). After removal of 5 bases from V and 5 bases from J, the junction contained 6 bases not matched to a gene. Authors of the study amplified TCR beta CDR3 regions from RNA transcripts. The HTBI set primed first-round TCR CDR3 RT-PCR. TCRdb re-called the multiplex PCR reads with MiXCR, one entry per CDR3 protein. The sample has 600,000 to 900,000 distinct CDR3 sequences, approximately 16% seen once. Uncontrolled infection, other autoimmune disease, pregnancy or lactation barred patients from enrollment. The study based diagnoses on clinical symptoms, serum thyroxine and TRAb, thyroid ultrasound and orbital computed tomography. The data were taken from a study of T cells in Graves' hyperthyroidism and ophthalmopathy. In the study overall: Staff took peripheral blood when the initial diagnosis was made, before any treatment began.

Study observations and caveats: Ophthalmopathy, which appeared later, was predicted by the model a median roughly 6.5 months before onset.

This rearrangement joins TRBV20-1 to TRBJ1-6; 7 bases agree with TRBD1. Sequences were obtained from blood. The origin of this receptor is a man younger than 30 with Graves' hyperthyroidism. The CDR3: CSAGGDRHNSPLHF. DNA of the CDR3: TGCAGTGCTGGAGGGGACAGACATAATTCACCCCTCCACTTT.